Shown below are 3 T cell receptor beta chains from a single sample sequenced in a study of cytomegalovirus exposure and HLA in healthy donors. TCRdb's table, derived via immunoSEQ multiplex PCR, lists solely in-frame clones and lacks some. The table shows around 300,000 clones, with around 85% occurring only once. The sample comprised PBMCs. Every receptor here comes from a woman aged 18-35 years in good health and CMV-seronegative.

In nucleotides, the CDR3 is TGTGCCAGCTCACGGCTGGGACAGGGGGCGGATGGCTACACCTTC. Its protein product is CASSRLGQGADGYTF. V usage is TRBV18 and J usage is TRBJ1-2; TRBD1 matches at 12 bases. The V gene's germline CDR1 is KGHSH and CDR2 LQKENI. This CDR3 is built from 15 residues. Germline trimming cut 4 bases from V and 6 bases from J; bases unmatched to any gene: 6.

V gene TRBV30 combines with J gene TRBJ2-2; 16 positions agree with TRBD2. The CDR3 has 18 amino acids. Unmatched junction bases numbered 12, after V lost 3 bases and J lost 8 bases. Germline CDR1 reads GTSNPN; CDR2 reads SVGIG (reference sequence). CDR3 in DNA: TGTGCCTGGAGCCACGGGACTAGCGGGAGGGGGCACCTGGGGGAGCTGTTTTTT. Translated, it gives CAWSHGTSGRGHLGELFF.

V usage is TRBV10-1 and J usage is TRBJ2-1; tentative D call: TRBD2 (6 bases). The CDR3 is 13 amino acids. Germline-derived CDR1 and CDR2 are WNHNN and SYGVQD (reference sequence). V lost 4 bases and J 12 bases, leaving 16 bases between the germline ends. CDR3: CASSGGTGDGQFF. The CDR3 bases are TGCGCCAGCAGTGGTGGGACTGGCGATGGGCAGTTCTTC.